The 26 T cell receptor beta chains in this list originate from one sample, sequenced in a study of metastatic and nonmetastatic thyroid tumors. Nobody among the patients had been given any treatment before thyroid surgery. Via MiXCR, TCRdb re-called the PCR reads. The profile shows around 53,000 clones, roughly 20% of them singletons. The sequencing sample was made of blood. The receptors were sampled from a female donor with papillary thyroid cancer or a benign thyroid nodule (not recorded which). Some clones in this sample may be carry-over from other donors' samples.

The V call is TRBV7-9, the J call TRBJ2-1; TRBD2 agrees at 8 bases. Germline CDR1 and CDR2: SEHNR and FQNEAQ (reference sequence). Losses at the gene ends were 5 bases for V and 9 bases for J; bases not matched to a gene: 6. The CDR3 spans 13 residues. This CDR3 is CASSRGGGREQFF. The CDR3 DNA reads TGTGCCAGCAGCCGGGGGGGAGGCCGTGAGCAGTTCTTC.

This clone has a count of ten or more. The chain uses TRBV9 and TRBJ2-1, with 8 bases lining up with TRBD2. The V segment lost 7 bases and the J segment 8 bases; nucleotides outside the gene matches: 11. The CDR3 is 14 residues long. The V gene's germline CDR1 is SGDLS and CDR2 YYNGEE. The CDR3 sequence is CASQRGGREHEQFF. DNA for the CDR3: TGTGCCAGCCAACGGGGGGGGCGGGAGCATGAGCAGTTCTTC.

Notes on this clone: The CDR3 does not close with the conserved phenylalanine or tryptophan, likely indicating a read error. The rearrangement links TRBV15 to TRBJ1-1, with D perhaps matching TRBD1 (5 bases). Germline assignment: CDR1 LNHNV and CDR2 YYDKDF (reference sequence). This CDR3 is 14 amino acids long. CDR3 amino acids: CATSRDWGNNEAFL. CDR3 nucleotide sequence: TGTGCCACCAGCAGAGATTGGGGGAACAATGAAGCTTTCTTA.

The V and J genes are TRBV18 and TRBJ2-1; the D is unclear. V lost 6 bases and J 0 bases, leaving 12 bases between the germline ends. CDR1 and CDR2 from the germline V gene are KGHSH and LQKENI. This CDR3 is built from 15 residues. For the CDR3, the DNA is TGTGCCAGCTCCATCTCCGCGTCCTCCTACAATGAGCAGTTCTTC. Its protein product is CASSISASSYNEQFF.

This clone was seen ten or more times. The chain employs TRBV4-2 and TRBJ2-7; TRBD2 matches at 16 bases. This CDR3 contains 17 residues. The V and J ends lost 3 bases and 4 bases, in that order; junction bases with no gene match: 6. The germline gives CDR1 LGHNA, CDR2 YNFKEQ. The CDR3 DNA sequence: TGTGCCAGCAGCCAGCTGGGACTAGCGGGAGGGCGGTACGAGCAGTACTTC. Translating it yields CASSQLGLAGGRYEQYF.

In the case of this clone: Possible read error: a much larger clone is one base away. The chain uses TRBV10-3 and TRBJ2-1, with D unresolved. This CDR3 is 14 amino acids long. The germline gives CDR1 ENHRY, CDR2 SYGVKD. V dropped 5 bases and J dropped 8 bases, with 16 bases sitting between them. CDR3 nucleotide sequence: TGTGCCATCAGTTCGGCCGGCGGTCTGGATGAGCAGTTCTTC. Protein: CAISSAGGLDEQFF.

The sample holds many counts of this clone. The CDR3 nucleotides are TGTGCCAGCAGCCAAGGCTATAATTCACCCCTCCACTTT. It encodes CASSQGYNSPLHF. V gene TRBV3-1 combines with J gene TRBJ1-6; no clear D. Trimming took 1 base from V and 3 from J, leaving 1 base between them. CDR1 is LGHDT, CDR2 YNNKEL, per germline (reference sequence). The CDR3 has 13 amino acids.

For this clone: At one boundary the junction diverges from the germline segment, which might be a read error. The V and J genes are TRBV12-3 or TRBV12-4 and TRBJ1-2; tentative D call: TRBD1 (6 bases). This CDR3 comprises 12 residues. CDR3 sequence: CATSFGTSGYTF. CDR3 coding DNA: TGTGCCACCAGTTTTGGGACATCAGGCTACACCTTC.

This clone was detected ten times or more. The CDR3 region has the DNA TGTGCCAGCAGTGTGGGCGGCTACACCTTC. Protein: CASSVGGYTF. The chain has TRBV2 and TRBJ1-2, with D uncertain. Trimming removed 4 bases at V and 8 bases at J, with 5 bases between. The CDR3 is made up of 10 amino acids. Germline V CDR1 and CDR2: SNHLY, FYNNEI.

This clone has ten or more counts. V gene TRBV5-4 combines with J gene TRBJ2-5; tentatively, D is TRBD2 (6 bases). Trimming shortened V by 4 bases and J by 5 bases, and 15 bases separated the two germline ends. Germline values: CDR1 SGHNT, CDR2 YYREEE (reference sequence). The CDR3 totals 14 residues. The DNA for the CDR3 is TGTGCCAGCAGCAGACGTCGGGCGGGGGAGACCCAGTACTTC. It codes for CASSRRRAGETQYF.

In regard to this clone: The junction and the germline gene differ at one end; a read error may be behind it. The V gene is TRBV11-3, the J gene TRBJ1-1; 7 bases align to TRBD1. The CDR3 consists of 15 residues. The germline gives CDR1 SGHNT, CDR2 YENEEA. CDR3 coding DNA: TGTGCCAGCAGCATAACAGGGGCCCAGGACACTGAAGATTTCTTT. It is translated as CASSITGAQDTEDFF. Combining the CDR3 with reference TRBV11-3 and TRBJ1-1 gives the whole variable domain EAGVVQSPRYKIIEKKQPVAFWCNPISGHNTLYWYLQNLGQGPELLIRYENEEAVDDSQLPKDRFSAERLKGVDSTLKIQPAELGDSAVYLCASSITGAQDTEDFFGQGTRLTVV.

Notes on this clone: Given a much more abundant clone one base away, this may be a read error. This chain connects TRBV11-1 to TRBJ2-5; possible D gene TRBD1, 6 bases. Germline V gives CDR1 SGHAT, CDR2 FQDESV (reference sequence). The CDR3 is 19 residues long. CDR3 amino acids: CASSLVSLQGRGYQETRYF. The CDR3 nucleotides are TGTGCCAGCAGCTTAGTCTCCCTACAGGGTAGAGGGTACCAAGAGACCCGGTACTTC.

This clone has only a few counts. One base away lies a much larger clone, so this may be a sequencing read error. Within the sample, other DNA sequences also encode this same CDR3. The rearrangement links TRBV30 to TRBJ1-1; the D gene is possibly TRBD1 (6 bases). Trimming cost V 3 bases and J 5 bases, with 16 bases left between them. Germline assignment: CDR1 GTSNPN and CDR2 SVGIG (reference sequence). The CDR3 contains 14 residues. The DNA for the CDR3 is TGTGCCTGGAGGGACCCGACAGGTGGAACTGAAGCTTTCTTT. Protein product: CAWRDPTGGTEAFF.

This clone came up many times. Other DNA sequences of this sample code for an identical CDR3. J is TRBJ1-6 and V is TRBV29-1, with TRBD1 matching 9 bases. J lost 7 bases, V lost 6 bases, and 4 bases had no gene match. The CDR3 runs to 13 residues. Germline CDR1 reads SQVTM; CDR2 reads ANQGSEA. The CDR3 region has the DNA TGCAGCGTCCGGACAGGGGAGAATTCACCCCTCCACTTT. It specifies CSVRTGENSPLHF.

Turning to this clone: It is likely a read error, because the conserved phenylalanine at the end of the CDR3 is missing. The rearrangement links TRBV28 to TRBJ1-6; TRBD1 agrees at 7 bases. The CDR3 loop spans 14 amino acids. The ends lost 7 bases at V and 9 bases at J; junction bases unmatched: 9. Germline V gene data show CDR1 as MDHEN and CDR2 as SYDVKM. In nucleotides, the CDR3 is TGTGCCAGCAACGTTAGACAGGGTTGTTCACCCCTCCACTTG. Protein: CASNVRQGCSPLHL.

This clone has a handful of counts. This chain uses TRBV6-1 with TRBJ1-1; possible D gene TRBD1, 5 bases. CDR1 is MNHNS, CDR2 SASEGT, per germline. There are 13 residues in the CDR3. V lost 7 bases, J lost 3 bases, and 12 bases lay in between. The CDR3 DNA follows: TGTGCCAGCATGATGATGGGGGACACTGAAGCTTTCTTT. This codes for CASMMMGDTEAFF.

This clone was seen only a few times. Given a much more abundant clone one base away, this may be a read error. V gene TRBV19 combines with J gene TRBJ2-3; TRBD2 aligns across 8 bases. The CDR3 runs 14 residues. V trimming: 4 bases; J trimming: 5 bases; junction bases outside the gene matches: 5. Germline V gives CDR1 LNHDA, CDR2 SQIVND (reference sequence). CDR3 in DNA: TGTGCCAGTAGTACGAGCGGGAGTGAAGATACGCAGTATTTT. Translating gives CASSTSGSEDTQYF. Together with reference TRBV19 and TRBJ2-3, the CDR3 gives the full variable domain: DGGITQSPKYLFRKEGQNVTLSCEQNLNHDAMYWYRQDPGQGLRLIYYSQIVNDFQKGDIAEGYSVSREKKESFPLTVTSAQKNPTAFYLCASSTSGSEDTQYFGPGTRLTVL.

This sequence joins TRBV5-1 and TRBJ1-2, with 10 nucleotides matching TRBD1. CDR1 and CDR2 from the germline V gene are SGHRS and YFSETQ. This CDR3 has 15 residues. V lost 3 bases, J lost 5 bases, and 7 bases stayed unmatched. This CDR3 is CASSSQGDRGYGYTF. CDR3 bases: TGCGCCAGCAGCTCACAGGGGGACAGGGGTTATGGCTACACCTTC.

This clone was seen many times. The chain links TRBV6-2 or TRBV6-3 to TRBJ1-2; TRBD1 aligns across 8 bases. CDR1 MNHEY and CDR2 SVGEGT come from the germline V gene. The trim removed 4 bases at V and 8 bases at J, leaving 3 bases unmatched. The CDR3 covers 12 residues. The CDR3 region is CASSSGGWGYTF. In DNA form, the CDR3 reads TGTGCCAGCAGTTCAGGGGGCTGGGGCTACACCTTC.

There are many counts of this clone. The V gene is TRBV29-1, the J gene TRBJ2-7, with 8 bases lining up with TRBD1. The trim removed 7 bases at V and 5 bases at J, leaving 13 bases unmatched. Looked up from germline, CDR1 is SQVTM and CDR2 is ANQGSEA. The CDR3 consists of 14 residues. CDR3 residues: CSAIGTGTVNEQYF. The CDR3 region has the DNA TGCAGCGCCATCGGGACAGGAACGGTGAACGAGCAGTACTTC.

This clone was observed many times. One end of the junction is discordant with germline, which a read error may explain. This rearrangement joins TRBV5-1 to TRBJ2-7, with no clear D. Looked up from germline, CDR1 is SGHRS and CDR2 is YFSETQ. The CDR3 is 15 residues long. CDR3 in DNA: TGCACCAGCAGCTCCGACGGTCCTTCTACCTACGAGCAGTACTTC. It encodes CTSSSDGPSTYEQYF.

This clone was recorded a few times. V is TRBV5-1 and J is TRBJ2-2; D perhaps matches TRBD1 (7 bases). This CDR3 contains 14 residues. Per germline, CDR1 SGHRS and CDR2 YFSETQ. V was shortened by 8 bases and J by 4 bases, with 15 bases between the two germline ends. The CDR3 DNA sequence: TGCGCCAGTGACCAGGGGGGCAGCACCGGGGAGCTGTTTTTT. It yields the protein CASDQGGSTGELFF.

This clone was observed at least ten times. The genes are TRBV7-2 and TRBJ2-4, with TRBD2 identical over 12 bases. Trimming at V came to 6 bases and at J to 6 bases, leaving 6 bases not matched to a gene. From germline, CDR1 is SGHTA and CDR2 FQGNSA. This CDR3 region has 15 residues. The CDR3 loop is CASRSTSGRRNIQYF. The CDR3 DNA follows: TGTGCCAGCAGGTCAACTAGCGGGAGGAGAAACATTCAGTACTTC.

This clone has a count of ten or more. The chain employs TRBV10-3 and TRBJ2-1, with 9 bases identical to TRBD1. The germline CDR1 and CDR2 sequences are ENHRY and SYGVKD. The CDR3 runs to 13 residues. Trimming took 11 bases from V and 7 from J; bases not matched to a gene: 9. The CDR3 is CAVSGTGTNEQFF. In DNA form, the CDR3 reads TGTGCCGTTTCCGGGACAGGGACGAATGAGCAGTTCTTC.

This clone was observed at least ten times. The sample contains more than one DNA sequence encoding this CDR3. CDR3 amino acids: CASSLSGGHRQETQYF. The CDR3 DNA reads TGTGCCAGCAGTTTATCTGGGGGACACAGACAAGAGACCCAGTACTTC. The chain carries TRBV28 and TRBJ2-5, with D perhaps TRBD1 (6 bases). The germline V gene encodes CDR1 MDHEN and CDR2 SYDVKM. The germline V and J ends were trimmed by 1 base and 2 bases, with 14 bases remaining between them. CDR3 length: 16 amino acids.

This clone was picked up a small number of times. A much larger clone sits a single nucleotide away, making a read error possible. This chain connects TRBV7-2 to TRBJ2-6; D gene uncertain. Trimming took off 7 bases at V and 3 bases at J, with 13 bases between the two ends. CDR1 and CDR2 (germline): SGHTA, FQGNSA. The CDR3 extends over 15 amino acids. The DNA for the CDR3 is TGTGCCAGCATCAACCCCGGGCGTGGGGCCAACGTCCTGACTTTC. Its translation is CASINPGRGANVLTF.